This T cell receptor (beta chain) emerged from a study of CXCR3-negative and CXCR3-positive naive CD8 T cells. To note about this clonotype: Its antigen remains unknown.

The method, 5' RACE with UMI labels, was used to prepare the TRB cDNA libraries. Reanalyzing the 5' RACE reads, TCRdb keeps one entry per CDR3 protein, without DNA. The listing records 100,000 to 150,000 distinct CDR3 sequences. Study-level findings and limits: Relative to memory CD8+ cells, whose diversity was much lower, both naive subsets had comparably high diversity. Similar TRBV-TRBJ usage was seen in naive cells (both CXCR3-negative and CXCR3-positive), but memory cells differed. Researchers report that CXCR3-positive naive cells carry more hydrophobic TRB CDR3s than CXCR3-negative naive cells.

Germline CDR1 is SGDLS and CDR2 is YYNGEE. This CDR3 is 15 amino acids long. This clonotype originated in a human donor in good health. Some clones in this sample may be carry-over from other donors' samples. V is TRBV9 and J is TRBJ2-7; no DNA is available, so the TRBD1 call from TCRdb remains unchecked. Material for sequencing was naive CXCR3+ CD8+ T cells from blood. Stated subset: CD45RO-CCR7+CD27+CD95- naive CD8+ T cells expressing CXCR3 (TNR3+). This CDR3 reads CASSPRGGEWYEQYF.